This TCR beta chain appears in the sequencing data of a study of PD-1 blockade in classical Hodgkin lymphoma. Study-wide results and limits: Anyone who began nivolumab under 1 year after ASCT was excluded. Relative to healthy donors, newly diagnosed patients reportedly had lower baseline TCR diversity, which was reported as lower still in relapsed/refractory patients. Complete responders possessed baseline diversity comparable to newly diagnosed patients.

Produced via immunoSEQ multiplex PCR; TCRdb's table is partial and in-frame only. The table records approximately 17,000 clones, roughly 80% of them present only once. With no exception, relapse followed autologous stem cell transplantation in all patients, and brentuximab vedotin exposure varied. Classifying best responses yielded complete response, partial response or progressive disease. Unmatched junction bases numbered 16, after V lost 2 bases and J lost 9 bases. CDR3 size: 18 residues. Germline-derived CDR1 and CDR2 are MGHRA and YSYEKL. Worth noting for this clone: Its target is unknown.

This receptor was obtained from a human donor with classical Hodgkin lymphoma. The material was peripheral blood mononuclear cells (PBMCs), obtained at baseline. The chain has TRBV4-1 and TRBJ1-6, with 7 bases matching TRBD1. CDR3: CASSQRSKGAAPGSPLHF. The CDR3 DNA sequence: TGCGCCAGCAGCCAAAGATCGAAGGGGGCCGCCCCCGGTTCACCCCTCCACTTT.